The 25 T cell receptor beta chains in this list originate from one sample, sequenced in a study of blood T cell repertoires in COVID-19. Assay used: immunoSEQ multiplex PCR; TCRdb lists only in-frame clones, some missing. The sample holds around 56,000 clones, around 79% seen once. Input material: peripheral blood. All receptors come from a man between 60 and 75 years old with acute or convalescent COVID-19.

This clone was seen just once. The chain combines TRBV14 with TRBJ2-1; TRBD2 agrees at 12 bases. Germline V gives CDR1 SGHDN, CDR2 FVKESK. The ends lost 4 bases at V and 10 bases at J; junction bases unmatched: 11. This CDR3 has 16 amino acids. CDR3 in amino acids: CASSPFLASGGAEQFF. CDR3 nucleotide sequence: TGTGCCAGCAGCCCCTTTTTGGCTAGCGGGGGGGCCGAGCAGTTCTTC.

The chain links TRBV18 to TRBJ1-3; TRBD1 is a possible D gene (6 bases). This CDR3 is 16 amino acids long. Germline V gene data show CDR1 as KGHSH and CDR2 as LQKENI. Trimming took off 4 bases at V and 2 bases at J, with 15 bases between the two ends. CDR3 loop: CASSLSTGGTGNTIYF. CDR3 DNA sequence: TGTGCCAGCTCACTCTCGACAGGAGGAACTGGAAACACCATATATTTT. The entire variable domain, with the rest obtained from reference TRBV18 and TRBJ1-3, is as follows: NAGVMQNPRHLVRRRGQEARLRCSPMKGHSHVYWYRQLPEEGLKFMVYLQKENIIDESGMPKERFSAEFPKEGPSILRIQQVVRGDSAAYFCASSLSTGGTGNTIYFGEGSWLTVV.

The J gene is TRBJ2-3, the V gene TRBV2; 8 positions agree with TRBD2. The CDR3 consists of 16 residues. Germline V gene data show CDR1 as SNHLY and CDR2 as FYNNEI. V was clipped by 8 bases and J by 6 bases; unmatched bases: 16. The CDR3 DNA reads TGTGCCAGCTATGGACCCAAGCGGGGGCCACGGGATACGCAGTATTTT. Translating it yields CASYGPKRGPRDTQYF.

This chain links TRBV7-8 with TRBJ2-2; 10 bases agree with TRBD1. J gave up 6 bases and V 3 bases, and 7 bases lay outside the gene matches. Per the germline V gene, CDR1 is SGHVS and CDR2 is FQNEAQ. CDR3 length: 16 amino acids. The CDR3 loop reads CASSFTDRGLAGELFF. Written as DNA, the CDR3 is TGTGCCAGCAGCTTCACCGACAGGGGGCTGGCCGGGGAGCTGTTTTTT.

This chain links TRBV5-1 with TRBJ1-5, with a possible D match to TRBD1 (5 bases). V was cut by 5 bases and J by 6 bases, with 15 bases left in between. The CDR3 spans 14 residues. Germline V gene sequence: CDR1 SGHRS, CDR2 YFSETQ. CDR3 loop: CASSYTGVGQPQHF. In DNA form, the CDR3 reads TGCGCCAGCAGTTACACAGGCGTTGGTCAGCCCCAGCATTTT.

In this sample, this clone turned up a few times. This rearrangement joins TRBV19 to TRBJ1-5; 9 positions agree with TRBD1. The trim removed 5 bases at V and 9 bases at J, leaving 11 bases unmatched. The germline CDR1 and CDR2 sequences are LNHDA and SQIVND (reference sequence). This CDR3 has 15 residues. The chain's CDR3 is CASSARTGDGLPQHF. Here the CDR3 DNA reads TGTGCCAGTAGTGCTCGGACAGGGGACGGTCTGCCCCAGCATTTT.

V and J are TRBV12-5 and TRBJ1-1, with TRBD1 matching over 9 bases. Losses at the gene ends were 1 base for V and 7 bases for J; bases not matched to a gene: 7. Germline CDR1 and CDR2: LGHNT and FRNRAP. The CDR3 spans 15 residues. The CDR3 DNA reads TGTGCTAGTGGTTTGGAGGGACAGGGTGGAATTGAAGCTTTCTTT. Translated, it gives CASGLEGQGGIEAFF.

The chain employs TRBV14 and TRBJ1-4; weak D call: TRBD1 (6 bases). The CDR3 covers 15 residues. V was pared by 4 bases and J by 5 bases, with 14 bases between. CDR1 is SGHDN and CDR2 is FVKESK in the germline V gene. CDR3 nucleotides: TGTGCCAGCAGCCGATACAGGGATCCCAATGAAAAACTGTTTTTT. Its translation is CASSRYRDPNEKLFF.

The genes are TRBV19 and TRBJ1-1; D not resolved. With 10 bases removed from V and 0 bases from J, the gap between germline ends came to 18 bases. Germline CDR1 and CDR2: LNHDA and SQIVND (reference sequence). The CDR3 extends over 15 amino acids. The CDR3 DNA reads TGTGCCACGTGCGGGGTCTCCATTATGAACACTGAAGCTTTCTTT. Its translation is CATCGVSIMNTEAFF.

The gene calls are TRBV29-1 and TRBJ2-2, with 8 bases that match TRBD1. The V gene's germline CDR1 is SQVTM and CDR2 ANQGSEA. V lost 5 bases to trimming and J lost 3 bases; unmatched junction nucleotides: 11. The CDR3 sequence is 16 residues long. CDR3 protein: CSVQIGGTGDTGELFF. The CDR3 DNA reads as TGCAGCGTTCAAATTGGAGGGACAGGAGACACCGGGGAGCTGTTTTTT.

The V call is TRBV4-1, the J call TRBJ2-7; TRBD1 matches at 10 bases. The CDR3 loop spans 16 amino acids. V dropped 3 bases and J dropped 5; count of bases not matched to a gene: 10. Germline-derived CDR1 and CDR2 are MGHRA and YSYEKL. In DNA, the CDR3 is TGCGCCAGCAGCCATGATAGGGACAGGGGAGGGAACGAGCAGTACTTC. The encoded protein is CASSHDRDRGGNEQYF.

The V gene is TRBV9, the J gene TRBJ2-3, with D possibly being TRBD2 (5 bases). V was trimmed by 4 bases and J by 1 base, leaving 13 bases between them. Germline lookup yields CDR1 SGDLS and CDR2 YYNGEE. The length of the CDR3 is 15 residues. This chain's CDR3 is CASSRSGSGTDTQYF. CDR3 DNA: TGTGCCAGCAGCCGATCGGGGAGTGGCACAGATACGCAGTATTTT.

V is TRBV9 and J is TRBJ2-6; TRBD1 agrees at 9 bases. J gave up 2 bases and V 4 bases, and 1 base lay outside the gene matches. This CDR3 spans 15 amino acids. Germline V gene lookup returns CDR1 SGDLS and CDR2 YYNGEE. The DNA for the CDR3 is TGTGCCAGCAGCAGGGACAGGGCTGGGGCCAACGTCCTGACTTTC. Translation: CASSRDRAGANVLTF.

The chain has TRBV7-3 and TRBJ2-2; possibly TRBD1 for D (5 bases). Trimming shortened V by 3 bases and J by 2 bases, and 10 bases separated the two germline ends. The CDR3 contains 15 residues. Germline CDR1 is SGHTA and CDR2 is FQGTGA. The CDR3 sequence is CASSFDSFNTGELFF. The CDR3 coding sequence is TGTGCCAGCAGCTTCGACAGTTTCAACACCGGGGAGCTGTTTTTT.

This clone showed up just a few times. The chain uses TRBV19 and TRBJ2-6, with 9 bases aligning to TRBD1. Germline lookup yields CDR1 LNHDA and CDR2 SQIVND (reference sequence). Trimming removed 5 bases from V and 4 bases from J; junction bases left unmatched: 6. This CDR3 spans 16 amino acids. CDR3 in amino acids: CASSQQGANGANVLTF. The DNA of the CDR3 is TGTGCCAGTAGTCAACAGGGGGCGAACGGGGCCAACGTCCTGACTTTC. Looking up the rest from reference TRBV19 and TRBJ2-6 gives the full variable domain: DGGITQSPKYLFRKEGQNVTLSCEQNLNHDAMYWYRQDPGQGLRLIYYSQIVNDFQKGDIAEGYSVSREKKESFPLTVTSAQKNPTAFYLCASSQQGANGANVLTFGAGSRLTVL.

This clone was found a few times. The chain links TRBV28 to TRBJ1-6; 7 nucleotides align to TRBD1. The CDR3 sequence is 16 residues long. J lost 6 bases, V lost 6 bases, and 11 bases had no gene match. Germline-derived CDR1 and CDR2 are MDHEN and SYDVKM. CDR3 sequence (DNA): TGTGCCAGCAGAAAACAGGGGTGGTCAGCTAATTCACCCCTCCACTTT. Translation: CASRKQGWSANSPLHF.

The V gene is TRBV7-6, the J gene TRBJ2-3; TRBD2 is a possible D gene (7 bases). From germline, CDR1 is SGHVS and CDR2 FNYEAQ. There are 15 residues in the CDR3. The V and J ends lost 0 bases and 4 bases respectively, with 11 bases between them. The CDR3 DNA is TGTGCCAGCAGCTTAGCGGGGGGGCTGGCAGATACGCAGTATTTT. Encoded protein: CASSLAGGLADTQYF.

V is TRBV5-1 and J is TRBJ2-1; 8 bases are a match to TRBD2. The CDR3 sequence is 14 residues long. J was trimmed by 8 bases and V by 5 bases; bases with no gene match: 9. Germline V gives CDR1 SGHRS, CDR2 YFSETQ. The CDR3 loop is CASRTRLANDEQFF. The CDR3 DNA sequence: TGCGCCAGCAGGACCAGACTAGCGAACGATGAGCAGTTCTTC.

This clone was seen just once. This chain links TRBV19 with TRBJ2-5; D gene ambiguous. V lost 4 bases to trimming and J lost 5 bases, with 8 bases between them. The CDR3 is 12 residues long. The V gene's germline CDR1 is LNHDA and CDR2 SQIVND (reference sequence). CDR3 loop: CASSKMRETQYF. The CDR3 DNA sequence: TGTGCCAGTAGTAAGATGAGGGAGACCCAGTACTTC.

This chain links TRBV4-2 with TRBJ1-6, with no clear D. The CDR3 runs to 14 residues. Germline CDR1 reads LGHNA; CDR2 reads YNFKEQ. V was pared by 0 bases and J by 13 bases, with 13 bases between. CDR3 nucleotide sequence: TGTGCCAGCAGCCAAGATGAGCAGGTCGAGCCCCTCCACTTT. Translation: CASSQDEQVEPLHF.

This clone was detected a few times. The V gene is TRBV20-1, the J gene TRBJ2-3; D gene ambiguous. Germline loops: CDR1 DFQATT, CDR2 SNEGSKA (reference sequence). The ends were cut back, 6 bases at V and 6 bases at J, with 10 bases in the middle. This CDR3 is built from 11 residues. CDR3 in amino acids: CSATTRDTQYF. The CDR3 DNA sequence: TGCAGTGCGACGACACGGGATACGCAGTATTTT.

The rearrangement uses TRBV5-1 and TRBJ2-1, with 11 bases identical to TRBD2. The V segment lost 2 bases and the J segment 4 bases; nucleotides outside the gene matches: 5. Germline CDR1 reads SGHRS; CDR2 reads YFSETQ. There are 16 residues in the CDR3. The CDR3 loop reads CASSLLAGAGYNEQFF. The CDR3 region has the DNA TGCGCCAGCAGCTTACTAGCGGGGGCAGGGTACAATGAGCAGTTCTTC.

The V and J genes are TRBV5-1 and TRBJ2-2; D may be TRBD1 (6 bases). V lost 5 bases and J 2 bases, leaving 10 bases between the germline ends. Germline V lookup: CDR1 SGHRS, CDR2 YFSETQ. CDR3 length equals 14 residues. The CDR3 sequence is CASRRTENTGELFF. CDR3 in DNA: TGCGCCAGCAGAAGGACAGAAAACACCGGGGAGCTGTTTTTT.

The genes are TRBV18 and TRBJ1-6; weak D call: TRBD1 (5 bases). CDR1 is KGHSH, CDR2 LQKENI, per germline. V was pared by 8 bases and J by 5 bases, with 19 bases between. The CDR3 loop spans 16 amino acids. CDR3 DNA sequence: TGTGCCAGCCAAACACGGGCGGGGGAAGATAATTCACCCCTCCACTTT. Its protein is CASQTRAGEDNSPLHF.

This sequence joins TRBV5-1 and TRBJ1-3, with D perhaps matching TRBD1 (5 bases). CDR3 length equals 16 residues. Germline CDR1 SGHRS, CDR2 YFSETQ. V shed 5 bases and J shed 0 bases, with 15 bases lying between them. The CDR3 region is CASSYAGPTSGNTIYF. The CDR3 coding sequence is TGCGCCAGCAGTTATGCGGGACCGACCTCTGGAAACACCATATATTTT.